These T cell receptor beta chains were read from a single sample in a study of blood T cell repertoires in COVID-19. The protocol was immunoSEQ multiplex PCR, while the TCRdb copy is restricted to in-frame clones and leaves out a portion. Found here are 220,000 or so clones, 90% to 95% of them singletons; the top ten hold 0.65% to 0.85%. Material for sequencing was peripheral blood. The receptors were sampled from a man in his 60s with COVID-19, enrolled during active disease. Both conserved end residues are part of each CDR3. Each record gives: clone size, V gene, D gene, J gene, CDR3 protein, CDR3 DNA. The D gene is left open where the match is weak. Size tells how often a clone was seen (once, few, many) or the class of an expanded clone, and some rows leave it out.

.,TRBV30,.,TRBJ1-3,CAWTQGGGNTIYF,TGTGCCTGGACCCAGGGAGGTGGAAACACCATATATTTT
.,TRBV4-3,.,TRBJ2-7,CASSREGGAVFSYEQYF,TGCGCCAGCAGCCGAGAAGGGGGAGCGGTCTTCTCCTACGAGCAGTACTTC
.,TRBV24-1,.,TRBJ2-2,CATRGQGNTGELFF,TGTGCCACCAGGGGGCAAGGGAACACCGGGGAGCTGTTTTTT
.,TRBV6-5,TRBD2,TRBJ2-3,CASRAGSGSTDTQYF,TGTGCCAGCAGGGCGGGTAGCGGGAGCACAGATACGCAGTATTTT
.,TRBV27,.,TRBJ1-4,CASSPGGRGEKLFF,TGTGCCAGCAGTCCCGGGGGGCGTGGGGAAAAACTGTTTTTT
.,TRBV15,.,TRBJ2-5,CATSRGQIQETQYF,TGTGCCACCAGCAGAGGGCAGATCCAAGAGACCCAGTACTTC
.,TRBV19,.,TRBJ1-2,CASTLGDLAYGYTF,TGTGCCAGTACCCTCGGGGACTTGGCCTATGGCTACACCTTC
once,TRBV3-1/TRBV3-2,.,TRBJ2-3,CASSQGWGYSTDTQYF,TGTGCCAGCAGCCAAGGATGGGGCTACAGCACAGATACGCAGTATTTT
.,TRBV7-3,.,TRBJ1-1,CASSLSRDTHTEAFF,TGTGCCAGCAGCTTAAGTCGGGACACTCACACTGAAGCTTTCTTT
.,TRBV9,.,TRBJ1-2,CASSPGVGYGYTF,TGTGCCAGCAGCCCAGGGGTTGGCTATGGCTACACCTTC
few,TRBV28,TRBD1,TRBJ1-1,CASSLGKQGLAFF,TGTGCCAGCAGTTTGGGGAAACAGGGGTTAGCTTTCTTT